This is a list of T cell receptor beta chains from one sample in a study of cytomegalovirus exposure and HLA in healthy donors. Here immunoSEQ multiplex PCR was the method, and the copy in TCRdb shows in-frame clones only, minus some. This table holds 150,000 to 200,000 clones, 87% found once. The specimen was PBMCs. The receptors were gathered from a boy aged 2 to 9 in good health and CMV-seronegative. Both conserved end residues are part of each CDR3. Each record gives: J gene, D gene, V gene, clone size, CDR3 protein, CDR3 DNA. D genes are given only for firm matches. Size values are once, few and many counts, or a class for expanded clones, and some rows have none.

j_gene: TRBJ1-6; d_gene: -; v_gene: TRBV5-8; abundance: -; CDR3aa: CASSWRVGNANRRPSPLHF; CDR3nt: TGTGCCAGCAGCTGGAGGGTGGGAAACGCCAACCGCCGCCCTTCACCCCTCCACTTT
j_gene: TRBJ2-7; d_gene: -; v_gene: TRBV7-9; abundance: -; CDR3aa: CASSLDATLFYEQYF; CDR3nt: TGTGCCAGCAGCTTAGATGCGACACTGTTCTACGAGCAGTACTTC
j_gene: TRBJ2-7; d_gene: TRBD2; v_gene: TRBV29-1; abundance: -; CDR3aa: CSVHKGGLAGNEQYF; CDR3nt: TGCAGCGTTCACAAGGGCGGACTAGCGGGGAACGAGCAGTACTTC
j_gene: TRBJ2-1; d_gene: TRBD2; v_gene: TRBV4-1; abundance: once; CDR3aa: CASSQKPPGTSPSYNEQFF; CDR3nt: TGCGCCAGCAGCCAAAAGCCTCCGGGGACTAGTCCCTCCTACAATGAGCAGTTCTTC
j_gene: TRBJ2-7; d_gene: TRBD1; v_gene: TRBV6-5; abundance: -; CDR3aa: CASSRRQGAREQYF; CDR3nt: TGTGCCAGCAGTAGAAGGCAGGGGGCTCGCGAGCAGTACTTC
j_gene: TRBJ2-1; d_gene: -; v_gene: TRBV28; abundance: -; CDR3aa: CASSSPGSDNEQFF; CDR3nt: TGTGCCAGCAGTTCCCCCGGGTCGGACAATGAGCAGTTCTTC
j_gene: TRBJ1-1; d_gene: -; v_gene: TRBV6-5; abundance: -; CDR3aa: CASSSTAMNTEAFF; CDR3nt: TGTGCCAGCAGTTCGACAGCCATGAACACTGAAGCTTTCTTT
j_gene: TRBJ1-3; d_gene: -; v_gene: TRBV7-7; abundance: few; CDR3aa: CASSLDRNSGNTIYF; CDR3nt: TGTGCCAGCAGCCTCGACAGGAACTCTGGAAACACCATATATTTT
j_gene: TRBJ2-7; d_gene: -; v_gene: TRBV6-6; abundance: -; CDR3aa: CASSPGKHEQYF; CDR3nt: TGTGCCAGCAGTCCAGGGAAACACGAGCAGTACTTC
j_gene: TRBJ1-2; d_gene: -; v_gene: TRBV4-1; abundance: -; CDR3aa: CASSPTVGRHTSNYGYTF; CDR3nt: TGCGCCAGCAGCCCAACAGTTGGGAGGCACACATCTAACTATGGCTACACCTTC
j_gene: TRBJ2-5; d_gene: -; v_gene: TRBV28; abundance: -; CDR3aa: CASTSSLTQETQYF; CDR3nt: TGTGCCAGCACAAGTTCTCTCACACAAGAGACCCAGTACTTC
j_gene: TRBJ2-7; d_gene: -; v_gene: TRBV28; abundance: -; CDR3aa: CASQAPSTGGQYF; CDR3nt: TGTGCCAGCCAGGCCCCCTCGACCGGGGGGCAGTACTTC
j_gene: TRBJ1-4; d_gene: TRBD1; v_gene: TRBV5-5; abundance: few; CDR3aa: CASRRGGTGVGEKLFF; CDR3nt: TGTGCCAGCAGGCGGGGGGGGACAGGGGTAGGAGAAAAACTGTTTTTT
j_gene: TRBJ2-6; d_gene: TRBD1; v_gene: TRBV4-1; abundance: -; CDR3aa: CASSLRETGVVSGANVLTF; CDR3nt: TGCGCCAGCAGCCTCCGGGAGACAGGGGTGGTTTCTGGGGCCAACGTCCTGACTTTC
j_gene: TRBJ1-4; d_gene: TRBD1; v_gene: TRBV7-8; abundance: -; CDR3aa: CASSPAQGAATNEKLFF; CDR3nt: TGTGCCAGCAGCCCAGCACAGGGGGCGGCAACTAATGAAAAACTGTTTTTT
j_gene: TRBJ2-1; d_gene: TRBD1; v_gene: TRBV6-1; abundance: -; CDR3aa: CASSETGRNEQFF; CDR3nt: TGTGCCAGCAGTGAGACAGGGAGAAATGAGCAGTTCTTC
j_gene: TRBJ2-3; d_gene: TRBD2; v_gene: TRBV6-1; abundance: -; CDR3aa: CASSEVLAGADTQYF; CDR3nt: TGTGCCAGCAGTGAAGTCCTAGCGGGAGCCGATACGCAGTATTTT
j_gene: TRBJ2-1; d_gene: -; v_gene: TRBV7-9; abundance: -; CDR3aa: CASSLDGRAGEQFF; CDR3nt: TGTGCCAGCAGCTTAGATGGACGGGCGGGGGAGCAGTTCTTC
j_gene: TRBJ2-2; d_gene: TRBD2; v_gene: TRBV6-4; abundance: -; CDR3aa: CASSDSTLAGTGELFF; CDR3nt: TGTGCCAGCAGTGACTCGACGCTAGCGGGCACCGGGGAGCTGTTTTTT
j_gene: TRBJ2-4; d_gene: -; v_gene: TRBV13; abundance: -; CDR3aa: CASEVRAENIQYF; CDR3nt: TGTGCCAGCGAGGTGAGGGCGGAAAACATTCAGTACTTC
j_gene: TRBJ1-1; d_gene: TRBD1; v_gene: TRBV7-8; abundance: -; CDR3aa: CASSRPGTGSTNTEAFF; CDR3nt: TGTGCCAGCAGCCGACCCGGGACAGGGTCGACGAACACTGAAGCTTTCTTT
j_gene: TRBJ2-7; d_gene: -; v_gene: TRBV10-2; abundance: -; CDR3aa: CASSEGGGGKYEQYF; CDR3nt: TGCGCCAGCAGTGAAGGGGGAGGGGGGAAGTACGAGCAGTACTTC
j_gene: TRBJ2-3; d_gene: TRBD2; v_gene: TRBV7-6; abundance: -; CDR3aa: CASSLTRERGGAQYF; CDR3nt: TGTGCCAGCAGCTTAACTCGGGAGAGGGGAGGGGCGCAGTATTTT
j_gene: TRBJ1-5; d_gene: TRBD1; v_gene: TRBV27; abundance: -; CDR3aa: CASSRQGAPMQPQHF; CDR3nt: TGTGCCAGCAGTCGACAGGGGGCCCCAATGCAGCCCCAGCATTTT
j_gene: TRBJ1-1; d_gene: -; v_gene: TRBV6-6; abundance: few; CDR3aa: CASRTGGGAFF; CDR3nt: TGTGCCAGCAGAACGGGGGGCGGCGCTTTCTTT
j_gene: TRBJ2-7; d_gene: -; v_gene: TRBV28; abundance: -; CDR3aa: CASNLRGAGEQYF; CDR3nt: TGTGCTTCAAACCTCAGGGGCGCCGGCGAGCAGTACTTC
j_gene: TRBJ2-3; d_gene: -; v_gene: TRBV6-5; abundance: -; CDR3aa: CASSYPKPGDTQYF; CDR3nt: TGTGCCAGCAGTTACCCAAAACCGGGAGATACGCAGTATTTT
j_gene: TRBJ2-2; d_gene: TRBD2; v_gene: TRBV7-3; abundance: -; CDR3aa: CASSPIAGRTGELFF; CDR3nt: TGTGCCAGCAGCCCAATAGCGGGGAGGACCGGGGAGCTGTTTTTT
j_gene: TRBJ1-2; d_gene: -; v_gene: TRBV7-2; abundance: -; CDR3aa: CASSGDMRGYTF; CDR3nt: TGTGCCAGCAGCGGGGACATGAGGGGCTACACCTTC
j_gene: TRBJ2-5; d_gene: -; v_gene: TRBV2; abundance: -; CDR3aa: CASSWTGAGETQYF; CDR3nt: TGTGCCAGCAGTTGGACGGGAGCCGGGGAGACCCAGTACTTC
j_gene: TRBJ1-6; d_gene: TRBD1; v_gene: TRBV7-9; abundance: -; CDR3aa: CASSRDSRNSPLHF; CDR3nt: TGTGCCAGCAGTCGGGACAGCAGAAATTCACCCCTCCACTTT
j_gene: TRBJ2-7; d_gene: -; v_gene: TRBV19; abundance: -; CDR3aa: CASSWQGSYEQYF; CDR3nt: TGTGCCAGTAGTTGGCAGGGCTCCTACGAGCAGTACTTC
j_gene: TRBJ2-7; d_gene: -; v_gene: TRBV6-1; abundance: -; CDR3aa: CASSEASSATYEQYF; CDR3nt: TGTGCCAGCAGTGAAGCCTCCAGCGCGACCTACGAGCAGTACTTC
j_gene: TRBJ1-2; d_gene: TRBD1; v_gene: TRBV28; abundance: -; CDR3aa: CASSSQGAENGYTF; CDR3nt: TGTGCCAGCAGTAGTCAGGGGGCGGAGAATGGCTACACCTTC
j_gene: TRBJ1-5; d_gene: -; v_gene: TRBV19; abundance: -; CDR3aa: CASSRARVEPQHF; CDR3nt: TGTGCCAGTAGTCGGGCCAGGGTTGAGCCCCAGCATTTT
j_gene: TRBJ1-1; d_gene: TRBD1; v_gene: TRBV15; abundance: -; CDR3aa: CATSTPGGRGTEAFF; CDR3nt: TGTGCCACCAGCACCCCAGGGGGTAGAGGCACTGAAGCTTTCTTT
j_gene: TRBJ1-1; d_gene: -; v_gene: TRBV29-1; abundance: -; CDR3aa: CSASPVEAFF; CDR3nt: TGCAGCGCATCGCCGGTTGAAGCTTTCTTT
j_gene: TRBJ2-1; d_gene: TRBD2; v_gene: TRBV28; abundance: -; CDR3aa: CASSSSETSTYYNEQFF; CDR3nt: TGTGCCAGCAGTTCCTCAGAGACTAGCACCTACTACAATGAGCAGTTCTTC
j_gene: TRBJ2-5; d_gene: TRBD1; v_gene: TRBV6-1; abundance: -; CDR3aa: CASSEGETGEETQYF; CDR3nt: TGTGCCAGCAGTGAAGGGGAGACAGGGGAAGAGACCCAGTACTTC
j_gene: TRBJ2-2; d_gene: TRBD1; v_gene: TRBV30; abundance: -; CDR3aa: CAWSGQGHTGELFF; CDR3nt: TGTGCCTGGAGTGGACAGGGGCACACCGGGGAGCTGTTTTTT